These 7 T cell receptor beta chains were sequenced from one sample in a study of post-analysis software for immune sequencing data. The TCR beta cDNA libraries contained unique molecular identifiers. TCRdb redid the calling of the PCR reads with MiXCR, one entry per CDR3 protein. The table shows roughly 570,000 distinct CDR3 sequences, with 30% to 40% occurring only once. Findings of the study overall: Five or six TRBV segments, TRBV5-6, TRBV5-1 and TRBV20-1 among them, were found more frequent in patients than controls.

Their specific antigens are unknown. The specimen sequenced was blood. These receptor sequences come from a girl aged 2 to 17 with multiple sclerosis.

The chain is built from TRBV9 and TRBJ2-6, with D perhaps TRBD1 (6 bases). CDR3 length: 18 residues. Germline CDR1 reads SGDLS; CDR2 reads YYNGEE. The V and J ends lost 3 bases and 0 bases respectively, with 16 bases between them. The CDR3 here is CASSGEGQMSSGANVLTF. For the CDR3, the DNA is TGTGCCAGCAGCGGCGAAGGACAGATGAGCTCTGGGGCCAACGTCCTGACTTTC.

A remark on this clonotype: The junction departs from germline at one end; a sequencing error may be responsible. The J gene is TRBJ1-1, the V gene TRBV5-1; D is unclear. CDR3 length equals 13 residues. The germline V gene encodes CDR1 SGHRS and CDR2 YFSETQ. CDR3 sequence (DNA): TGCGCCGGCAGCTTTGGGGAGGACACTGAAGCTTTCTTT. Its translation is CAGSFGEDTEAFF. The entire variable domain, with the rest obtained from reference TRBV5-1 and TRBJ1-1, is as follows: KAGVTQTPRYLIKTRGQQVTLSCSPISGHRSVSWYQQTPGQGLQFLFEYFSETQRNKGNFPGRFSGRQFSNSRSEMNVSTLELGDSALYLCAGSFGEDTEAFFGQGTRLTVV.

J is TRBJ1-4 and V is TRBV29-1; D unresolved. Germline values: CDR1 SQVTM, CDR2 ANQGSEA. With 3 bases removed from V and 10 bases from J, the gap between germline ends came to 12 bases. CDR3 size: 12 residues. The CDR3 DNA sequence: TGCAGCGTTGAGATAGAAACACGAAAACTGTTTTTT. Translated, it gives CSVEIETRKLFF. The variable domain in full, completed from reference TRBV29-1 and TRBJ1-4, reads SAVISQKPSRDICQRGTSLTIQCQVDSQVTMMFWYRQQPGQSLTLIATANQGSEATYESGFVIDKFPISRPNLTFSTLTVSNMSPEDSSIYLCSVEIETRKLFFGSGTQLSVL.

The V call is TRBV5-1, the J call TRBJ1-2; possibly TRBD1 for D (6 bases). The V and J ends lost 2 bases and 7 bases respectively, with 15 bases between them. Germline CDR1 is SGHRS and CDR2 is YFSETQ. This CDR3 has 14 amino acids. The CDR3 nucleotides read TGCGCCAGCAGCTTCGGTACAGGGACTATTGGCTACACCTTC. Its translation: CASSFGTGTIGYTF.

This sequence joins TRBV5-1 and TRBJ2-5; 15 bases agree with TRBD2. The junction had 8 bases not matched to a gene; V was cut back by 0 bases and J by 5 bases. This CDR3 spans 18 amino acids. Germline CDR1 is SGHRS and CDR2 is YFSETQ. This CDR3 reads CASSLARTSGGAWETQYF. CDR3 in DNA: TGCGCCAGCAGCTTGGCTCGGACTAGCGGGGGGGCCTGGGAGACCCAGTACTTC.

This chain links TRBV3-1 with TRBJ2-5, with D unresolved. CDR1 LGHDT and CDR2 YNNKEL come from the germline V gene (reference sequence). The CDR3 totals 15 residues. V was cut by 1 base and J by 5 bases, with 14 bases left in between. The CDR3 sequence is CASSQGQSGVETQYF. The CDR3 DNA is TGTGCCAGCAGCCAAGGGCAGTCAGGCGTGGAGACCCAGTACTTC.

This clonotype has more than one count but fewer than ten. The chain links TRBV7-9 to TRBJ2-5; no clear D. The CDR3 length is 17 residues. V lost 5 bases, J lost 1 base, and 20 bases lay in between. Germline V gives CDR1 SEHNR, CDR2 FQNEAQ (reference sequence). The CDR3 nucleotides read TGTGCCAGCAGCCCCCCCGTGGGATCTAGTGCCCAAGAGACCCAGTACTTC. Translated, it gives CASSPPVGSSAQETQYF.